Presented here are 23 T cell receptor beta chains from one specimen sequenced in a study of early T cells in non-severe SARS-CoV-2 infection. MiXCR, applied by TCRdb to the 5' RACE reads, yields one record per CDR3 protein. The data show approximately 35,000 distinct CDR3 sequences, with about 5% seen just once and around 14% held by the top ten. Sample: whole blood. The source is an adult who was a healthcare worker with PCR-confirmed SARS-CoV-2 infection or an uninfected control (not recorded which).

This clonotype was seen many times. This chain joins TRBV3-1 and TRBJ1-6; D perhaps matches TRBD1 (5 bases). Per germline, CDR1 LGHDT and CDR2 YNNKEL (reference sequence). Trimming cost V 1 base and J 7 bases, with 8 bases left between them. The CDR3 spans 14 residues. CDR3 residues: CASSQGGTNSPLHF. CDR3 coding DNA: TGTGCCAGCAGCCAAGGAGGGACCAATTCACCCCTCCACTTT. Based on the CDR3 plus reference TRBV3-1 and TRBJ1-6, the full variable domain is DTAVSQTPKYLVTQMGNDKSIKCEQNLGHDTMYWYKQDSKKFLKIMFSYNNKELIINETVPNRFSPKSPDKAHLNLHINSLELGDSAVYFCASSQGGTNSPLHFGNGTRLTVT.

This sequence joins TRBV7-2 and TRBJ1-1, with 9 bases matching TRBD1. This CDR3 spans 13 amino acids. The V and J ends lost 5 bases and 7 bases, in that order; junction bases with no gene match: 5. In germline, CDR1 is SGHTA, CDR2 FQGNSA. The CDR3 protein is CASSATGGNEAFF. CDR3 coding DNA: TGTGCCAGCAGCGCGACAGGGGGAAATGAAGCTTTCTTT.

The rearrangement links TRBV5-4 to TRBJ1-2, with a weak D call TRBD1 (6 bases). CDR3 length equals 15 residues. The V gene's germline CDR1 is SGHNT and CDR2 YYREEE (reference sequence). The V gene lost 0 bases and the J gene lost 5 bases, with 14 bases spanning the gap. DNA for the CDR3: TGTGCCAGCAGCTTGGGTATAGGACAGCAGTATGGCTACACCTTC. Encoded protein: CASSLGIGQQYGYTF.

This clonotype came up a few times. The chain joins TRBV7-6 to TRBJ2-5; D remains ambiguous. This CDR3 is 15 amino acids long. V was shortened by 0 bases and J by 0 bases, with 8 bases between the two germline ends. Germline V CDR1 and CDR2: SGHVS, FNYEAQ. In nucleotides, the CDR3 is TGTGCCAGCAGCTTAGCGCTCGGGTACCAAGAGACCCAGTACTTC. It translates to CASSLALGYQETQYF.

This clonotype was counted many times. V gene TRBV29-1 combines with J gene TRBJ1-4; D unresolved. Germline CDR1 reads SQVTM; CDR2 reads ANQGSEA. The CDR3 covers 13 residues. V was cut by 5 bases and J by 6 bases, with 13 bases left in between. CDR3 protein: CSVFWSGDEKLFF. CDR3 nucleotide sequence: TGCAGCGTTTTTTGGAGTGGTGATGAAAAACTGTTTTTT.

This clonotype was found many times. This rearrangement joins TRBV6-6 to TRBJ2-3; D call uncertain. V dropped 2 bases and J dropped 3 bases, with 9 bases sitting between them. The germline V gene encodes CDR1 MNHNY and CDR2 SVGAGI (reference sequence). This CDR3 is 14 amino acids long. CDR3 DNA: TGTGCCAGCAGTTACGGTAGGGAAACAGATACGCAGTATTTT. Translated: CASSYGRETDTQYF.

The chain combines TRBV4-1 with TRBJ1-1; D uncertain. Germline-derived CDR1 and CDR2 are MGHRA and YSYEKL. Trimming took off 8 bases at V and 0 bases at J, with 10 bases between the two ends. The CDR3 spans 13 residues. The CDR3 coding sequence is TGCGCCAGCCAATTCTACATGAACACTGAAGCTTTCTTT. This encodes CASQFYMNTEAFF.

This clonotype was picked up many times. The J gene is TRBJ2-7, the V gene TRBV6-6; D is ambiguous. Trimming took off 6 bases at V and 2 bases at J, with 11 bases between the two ends. The CDR3 totals 13 residues. The germline V gene has CDR1 MNHNY and CDR2 SVGAGI (reference sequence). This CDR3 reads CASRQPGPYEQYF. The CDR3 DNA follows: TGTGCCAGCAGACAACCTGGGCCCTACGAGCAGTACTTC.

This clonotype has a handful of counts. The chain recombines TRBV4-3 with TRBJ2-1; TRBD2 might be the D (7 bases). V lost 1 base to trimming and J lost 8 bases, with 15 bases between them. Looked up from germline, CDR1 is LGHNA and CDR2 is YSLEER. This CDR3 is built from 15 residues. Here the CDR3 reads CASSQAGGGLDEQFF. In DNA, the CDR3 is TGCGCCAGCAGCCAAGCTGGGGGGGGCCTCGATGAGCAGTTCTTC.

The sample holds many counts of this clonotype. The V gene is TRBV7-2, the J gene TRBJ1-6; the D gene is possibly TRBD1 (6 bases). Germline CDR1 is SGHTA and CDR2 is FQGNSA. This CDR3 comprises 16 residues. Trimming took 1 base from V and 9 from J, leaving 16 bases between them. This chain's CDR3 is CASSLVRGGAGSPLHF. CDR3 bases: TGTGCCAGCAGCTTAGTTCGGGGGGGCGCAGGTTCACCCCTCCACTTT.

This rearrangement joins TRBV12-3 or TRBV12-4 to TRBJ2-7, with 8 bases matching TRBD1. This CDR3 region has 16 residues. V gave up 5 bases and J gave up 6 bases; unmatched junction bases: 15. CDR3 DNA sequence: TGTGCCAGCAGTCTTACCGGGACAGGTCCCTTGTCCGAGCAGTACTTC. Translating it yields CASSLTGTGPLSEQYF.

This clonotype was detected many times. The genes are TRBV14 and TRBJ1-1; D remains unclear. V gave up 2 bases and J gave up 6 bases, with 13 bases separating them. This CDR3 region has 14 residues. Germline CDR1 SGHDN, CDR2 FVKESK. The CDR3 coding sequence is TGTGCCAGCAGCCAATTGTCGGCCGGTTCTGAAGCTTTCTTT. This sequence encodes CASSQLSAGSEAFF.

The sample holds many counts of this clonotype. This chain links TRBV3-1 with TRBJ2-2; D gene ambiguous. The V gene lost 3 bases and the J gene lost 4 bases, with 9 bases spanning the gap. Looked up from germline, CDR1 is LGHDT and CDR2 is YNNKEL (reference sequence). This CDR3 spans 14 amino acids. The CDR3 spells CASSQQVFTGELFF. The CDR3 DNA reads as TGTGCCAGCAGCCAGCAGGTCTTCACCGGGGAGCTGTTTTTT.

This clonotype was recorded at least ten times. The rearrangement uses TRBV30 and TRBJ1-5; D gene ambiguous. This CDR3 is 14 amino acids long. Deletions cut 0 bases from V and 4 bases from J, with 10 bases between. Per the germline V gene, CDR1 is GTSNPN and CDR2 is SVGIG (reference sequence). CDR3 nucleotide sequence: TGTGCCTGGAGTGTATCAGGTCTAAATCAGCCCCAGCATTTT. Translating gives CAWSVSGLNQPQHF.

This clonotype was counted between two and nine times. V and J are TRBV10-3 and TRBJ2-7; 10 nucleotides align to TRBD2. CDR3 length equals 14 residues. The trim removed 8 bases at V and 5 bases at J, leaving 9 bases unmatched. CDR1 is ENHRY and CDR2 is SYGVKD in the germline V gene. The CDR3 DNA follows: TGTGCCATCCAAGGTAGCGGGGGGTTCAACGAGCAGTACTTC. This translates into CAIQGSGGFNEQYF.

This clonotype was seen at least ten times. The chain joins TRBV6-2 or TRBV6-3 to TRBJ2-7, with 11 bases lining up with TRBD1. The CDR3 is 14 residues long. Germline assignment: CDR1 MNHEY and CDR2 SVGEGT. V lost 7 bases and J lost 7; bases outside the gene matches: 9. CDR3 loop: CASIQRDRGSEQYF. Written as DNA, the CDR3 is TGTGCCAGCATCCAACGGGACAGGGGGTCAGAGCAGTACTTC.

CDR3 sequence reads: CASSLVSANTGELFF. CDR3 coding DNA: TGTGCCAGCAGCTTAGTATCGGCGAACACCGGGGAGCTGTTTTTT. The chain employs TRBV7-8 and TRBJ2-2; D is unresolved. This CDR3 region has 15 residues. Germline CDR1 reads SGHVS; CDR2 reads FQNEAQ. V was clipped by 1 base and J by 0 bases, with 6 bases between them.

This clonotype was seen more than once but under ten times. V usage is TRBV20-1 and J usage is TRBJ1-1; no clear D. Germline V CDR1 and CDR2: DFQATT, SNEGSKA (reference sequence). The CDR3 sequence is 12 residues long. Trimming stripped 5 bases from V and 1 base from J, with 8 bases between. The CDR3, as DNA: TGCAGTGCTCCGGACCAGAACACTGAAGCTTTCTTT. This sequence encodes CSAPDQNTEAFF.

This clonotype turned up a few times. The DNA of the CDR3 is TGTGCCAGCAGTTACGGGAGAACCTACGAGCAGTACTTC. Its translation: CASSYGRTYEQYF. The chain links TRBV6-2 or TRBV6-3 to TRBJ2-7; D might be TRBD2 (5 bases). CDR3 size: 13 residues. CDR1 and CDR2 from the germline V gene are MNHEY and SVGEGT. V was trimmed by 2 bases and J by 2 bases, leaving 7 bases between them.

This clonotype was counted many times. The chain joins TRBV10-1 to TRBJ2-4, with TRBD1 as a possible D gene (6 bases). Trimming took off 3 bases at V and 0 bases at J, with 15 bases between the two ends. Germline-derived CDR1 and CDR2 are WNHNN and SYGVQD (reference sequence). The CDR3 runs to 17 residues. The CDR3 region has the DNA TGCGCCAGCAGTGAATCGGACAGATCCTTAGCCAAAAACATTCAGTACTTC. Translating gives CASSESDRSLAKNIQYF.

This clonotype was detected many times. CDR3 DNA: TGTGCCAGCAGCCCCCCGGGACCGTCCTCTGGAAACACCATATATTTT. Translating gives CASSPPGPSSGNTIYF. The rearrangement joins TRBV11-2 to TRBJ1-3; D may be TRBD1 (5 bases). Trimming removed 5 bases from V and 0 bases from J, with 14 bases in between. The CDR3 has 16 amino acids. Germline assignment: CDR1 SGHAT and CDR2 FQNNGV.

This clonotype occurred a few times. This chain links TRBV10-1 with TRBJ1-1, with 7 bases aligning to TRBD1. Germline V CDR1 and CDR2: WNHNN, SYGVQD (reference sequence). The CDR3 runs to 14 residues. J was trimmed by 3 bases and V by 4 bases; bases with no gene match: 5. The CDR3 is CASSALQGDTEAFF. Here the CDR3 DNA reads TGCGCCAGCAGTGCCCTTCAGGGGGACACTGAAGCTTTCTTT.

This clonotype has a handful of counts. This chain links TRBV6-2 or TRBV6-3 with TRBJ2-3, with 12 bases matching TRBD2. The CDR3 has 19 amino acids. After removal of 0 bases from V and 7 bases from J, the junction contained 14 bases not matched to a gene. Germline V gene sequence: CDR1 MNHEY, CDR2 SVGEGT. CDR3 amino acids: CASSYSNSGLAGQLYTQYF. The CDR3 coding sequence is TGTGCCAGCAGTTACTCGAATTCCGGACTAGCGGGACAGCTATATACGCAGTATTTT.